This TCR beta chain was retrieved from a study of blood T cells in healthy people across ages. Overall study: Capture by template switching was about one barcoded beta molecule per two T cells.

PCR was performed a second time for about 7 to 11 cycles using a sample-barcoded 5' primer and a J-beta primer mix. A template-switch adaptor with 12 random nucleotides tagged each cDNA molecule. TCRdb reprocessed the 5' RACE reads with MiXCR, giving one entry per CDR3 protein. The sample contains 600,000 or so distinct CDR3 sequences, 25% to 35% of which appear only once. Germline lookup yields CDR1 SGDLS and CDR2 YYNGEE. There are 18 residues in the CDR3. The J segment lost 4 bases and the V segment lost 2 bases, leaving 12 bases of the junction unmatched. Study findings and constraints: Long-lived and aged donors differed, with more naive CD4+ cells and higher diversity in the long-lived. CMV infection status of these donors was not known.

On this clonotype itself: Its antigen is still unknown.

The sample was blood. The sequence was collected from a woman aged 80 or older in good health. V usage is TRBV9 and J usage is TRBJ1-4, with 9 bases that match TRBD1. This chain's CDR3 is CASSVGTGSPRNNEKLFF. Written as DNA, the CDR3 is TGTGCCAGCAGCGTCGGGACAGGGAGCCCACGAAATAATGAAAAACTGTTTTTT.